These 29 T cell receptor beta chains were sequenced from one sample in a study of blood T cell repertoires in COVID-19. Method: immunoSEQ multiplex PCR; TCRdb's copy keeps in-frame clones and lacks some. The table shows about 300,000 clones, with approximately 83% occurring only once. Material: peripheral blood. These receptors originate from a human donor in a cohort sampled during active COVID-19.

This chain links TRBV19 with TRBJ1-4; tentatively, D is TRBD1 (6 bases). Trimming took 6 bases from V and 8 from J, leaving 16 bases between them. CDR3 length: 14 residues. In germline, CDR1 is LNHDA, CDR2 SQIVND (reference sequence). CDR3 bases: TGTGCCAGTAGACATCAGGGGATGAAGGAAAAACTGTTTTTT. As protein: CASRHQGMKEKLFF.

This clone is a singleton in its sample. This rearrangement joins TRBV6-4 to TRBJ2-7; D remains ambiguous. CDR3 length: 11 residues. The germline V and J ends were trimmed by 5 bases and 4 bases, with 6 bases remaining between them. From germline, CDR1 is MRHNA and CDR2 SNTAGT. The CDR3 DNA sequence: TGTGCCAGCAGTCATCAGTACGAGCAGTACTTC. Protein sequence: CASSHQYEQYF.

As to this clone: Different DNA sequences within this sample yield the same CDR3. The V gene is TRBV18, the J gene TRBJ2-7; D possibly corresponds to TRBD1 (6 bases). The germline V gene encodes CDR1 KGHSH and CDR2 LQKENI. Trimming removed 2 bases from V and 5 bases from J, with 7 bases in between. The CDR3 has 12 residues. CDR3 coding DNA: TGTGCCAGCTCACCAGGGGGCGACGAGCAGTACTTC. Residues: CASSPGGDEQYF.

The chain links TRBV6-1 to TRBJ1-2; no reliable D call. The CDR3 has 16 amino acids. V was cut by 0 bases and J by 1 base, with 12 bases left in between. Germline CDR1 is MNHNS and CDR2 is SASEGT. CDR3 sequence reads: CASSEAGPLNNYGYTF. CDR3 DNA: TGTGCCAGCAGTGAAGCTGGCCCTCTCAATAACTATGGCTACACCTTC.

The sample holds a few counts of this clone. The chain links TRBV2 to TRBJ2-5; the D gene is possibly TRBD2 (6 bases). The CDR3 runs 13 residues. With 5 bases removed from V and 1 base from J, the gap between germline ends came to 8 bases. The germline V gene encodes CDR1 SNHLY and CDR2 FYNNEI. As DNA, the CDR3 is TGTGCCAGCAGTTGGGACTTCCAAGAGACCCAGTACTTC. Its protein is CASSWDFQETQYF.

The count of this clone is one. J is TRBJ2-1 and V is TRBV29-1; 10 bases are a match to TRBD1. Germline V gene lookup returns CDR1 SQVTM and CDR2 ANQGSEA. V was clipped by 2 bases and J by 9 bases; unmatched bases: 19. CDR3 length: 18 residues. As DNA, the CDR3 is TGCAGCGTTGAATTTTCCCTCGGCGTACCGGGACAGGGGTCTGAGCAGTTCTTC. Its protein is CSVEFSLGVPGQGSEQFF.

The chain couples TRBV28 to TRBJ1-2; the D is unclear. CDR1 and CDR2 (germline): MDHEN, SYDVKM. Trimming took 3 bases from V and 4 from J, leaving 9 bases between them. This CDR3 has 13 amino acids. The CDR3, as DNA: TGTGCCAGCAGTTTGAGGATGGGCTATGGCTACACCTTC. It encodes CASSLRMGYGYTF.

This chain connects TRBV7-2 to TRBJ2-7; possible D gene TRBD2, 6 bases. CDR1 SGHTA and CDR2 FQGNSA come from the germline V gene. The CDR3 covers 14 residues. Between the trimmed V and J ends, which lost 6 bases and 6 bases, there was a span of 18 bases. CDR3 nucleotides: TGTGCCAGCAGTCGCGGGACGGCGGGCGGCGAGCAGTACTTC. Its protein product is CASSRGTAGGEQYF.

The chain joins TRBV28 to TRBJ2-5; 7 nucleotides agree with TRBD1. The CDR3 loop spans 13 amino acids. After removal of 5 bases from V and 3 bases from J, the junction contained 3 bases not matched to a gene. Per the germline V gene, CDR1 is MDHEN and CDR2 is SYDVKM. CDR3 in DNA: TGTGCCAGCAGTGATACAGGGGAAGAGACCCAGTACTTC. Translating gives CASSDTGEETQYF. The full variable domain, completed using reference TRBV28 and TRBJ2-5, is DVKVTQSSRYLVKRTGEKVFLECVQDMDHENMFWYRQDPGLGLRLIYFSYDVKMKEKGDIPEGYSVSREKKERFSLILESASTNQTSMYLCASSDTGEETQYFGPGTRLLVL.

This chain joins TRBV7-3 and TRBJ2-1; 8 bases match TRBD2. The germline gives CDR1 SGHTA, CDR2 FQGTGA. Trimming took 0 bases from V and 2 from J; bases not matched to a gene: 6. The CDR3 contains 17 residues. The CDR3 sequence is CASSLTPLAGPYNEQFF. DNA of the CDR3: TGTGCCAGCAGCTTAACCCCGCTAGCGGGTCCCTACAATGAGCAGTTCTTC.

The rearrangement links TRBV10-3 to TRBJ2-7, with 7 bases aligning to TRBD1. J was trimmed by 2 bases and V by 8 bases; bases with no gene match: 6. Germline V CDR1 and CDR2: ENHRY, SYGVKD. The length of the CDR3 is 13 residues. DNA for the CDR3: TGTGCCATCCTCCGGGACAGAACCTACGAGCAGTACTTC. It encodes CAILRDRTYEQYF.

CDR3 protein: CASSVTGVGASEAFF. The DNA of the CDR3 is TGTGCCAGCAGCGTAACTGGGGTGGGGGCTTCTGAAGCTTTCTTT. This chain links TRBV9 with TRBJ1-1, with D maybe TRBD1 (6 bases). The CDR3 has 15 residues. Germline CDR1 reads SGDLS; CDR2 reads YYNGEE. The V gene lost 1 base and the J gene lost 6 bases, with 16 bases spanning the gap.

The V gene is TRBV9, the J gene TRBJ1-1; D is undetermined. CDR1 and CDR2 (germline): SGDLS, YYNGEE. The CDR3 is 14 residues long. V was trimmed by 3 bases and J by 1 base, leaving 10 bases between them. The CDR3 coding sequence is TGTGCCAGCAGCGCTACTCACCAGAACACTGAAGCTTTCTTT. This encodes CASSATHQNTEAFF.

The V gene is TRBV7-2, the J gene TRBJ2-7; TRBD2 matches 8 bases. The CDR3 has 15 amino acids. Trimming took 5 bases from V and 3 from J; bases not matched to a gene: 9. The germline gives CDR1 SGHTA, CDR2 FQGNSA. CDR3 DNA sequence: TGTGCCAGCAGCCTCGCTAGCGGGCCTTTCTACGAGCAGTACTTC. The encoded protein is CASSLASGPFYEQYF.

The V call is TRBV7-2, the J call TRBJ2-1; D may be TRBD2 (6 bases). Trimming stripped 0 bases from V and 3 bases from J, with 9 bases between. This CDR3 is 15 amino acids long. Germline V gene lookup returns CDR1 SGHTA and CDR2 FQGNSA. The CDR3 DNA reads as TGTGCCAGCAGCTTAGCTACCGGGAGCTACAATGAGCAGTTCTTC. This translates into CASSLATGSYNEQFF. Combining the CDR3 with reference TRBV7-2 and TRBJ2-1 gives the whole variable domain GAGVSQSPSNKVTEKGKDVELRCDPISGHTALYWYRQSLGQGLEFLIYFQGNSAPDKSGLPSDRFSAERTGGSVSTLTIQRTQQEDSAVYLCASSLATGSYNEQFFGPGTRLTVL.

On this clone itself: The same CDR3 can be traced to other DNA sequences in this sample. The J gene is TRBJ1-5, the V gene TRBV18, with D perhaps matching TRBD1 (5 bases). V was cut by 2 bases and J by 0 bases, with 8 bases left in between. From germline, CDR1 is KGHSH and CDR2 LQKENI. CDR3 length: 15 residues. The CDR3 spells CASSPSGDSNQPQHF. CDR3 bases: TGTGCCAGCTCACCATCGGGGGATAGCAATCAGCCCCAGCATTTT.

This chain's CDR3 is CASSRDSLTSTGELFF. The CDR3 DNA sequence: TGTGCCAGCAGCCGGGACTCCCTAACCTCTACCGGGGAGCTGTTTTTT. The chain combines TRBV5-4 with TRBJ2-2, with a tentative D call TRBD2 (6 bases). Germline loops: CDR1 SGHNT, CDR2 YYREEE (reference sequence). Trimming cost V 4 bases and J 5 bases, with 18 bases left between them. There are 16 residues in the CDR3. Full variable domain (missing parts from reference TRBV5-4 and TRBJ2-2): ETGVTQSPTHLIKTRGQQVTLRCSSQSGHNTVSWYQQALGQGPQFIFQYYREEENGRGNFPPRFSGLQFPNYSSELNVNALELDDSALYLCASSRDSLTSTGELFFGEGSRLTVL.

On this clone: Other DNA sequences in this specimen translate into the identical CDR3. The CDR3 sequence is CASSLTSLQETQYF. The CDR3 bases are TGCGCCAGCAGCCTTACGAGCCTCCAAGAGACCCAGTACTTC. This chain links TRBV5-1 with TRBJ2-5; D gene ambiguous. The germline V gene has CDR1 SGHRS and CDR2 YFSETQ. The CDR3 has 14 amino acids. Trimming took off 4 bases at V and 1 base at J, with 11 bases between the two ends.

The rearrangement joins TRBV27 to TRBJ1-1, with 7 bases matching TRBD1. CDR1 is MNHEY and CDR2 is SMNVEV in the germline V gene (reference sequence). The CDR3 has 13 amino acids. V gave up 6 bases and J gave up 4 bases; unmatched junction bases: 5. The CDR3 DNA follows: TGTGCCAGCAGCTCAACAGGGGTCACTGAAGCTTTCTTT. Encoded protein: CASSSTGVTEAFF.

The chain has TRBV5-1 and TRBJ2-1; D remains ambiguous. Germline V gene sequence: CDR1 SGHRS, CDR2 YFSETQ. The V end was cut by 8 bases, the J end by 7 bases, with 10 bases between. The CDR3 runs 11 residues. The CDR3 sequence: CASSLYNEQFF. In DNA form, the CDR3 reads TGCGCCAGTTCCCTCTATAATGAGCAGTTCTTC. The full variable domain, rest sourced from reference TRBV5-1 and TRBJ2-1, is KAGVTQTPRYLIKTRGQQVTLSCSPISGHRSVSWYQQTPGQGLQFLFEYFSETQRNKGNFPGRFSGRQFSNSRSEMNVSTLELGDSALYLCASSLYNEQFFGPGTRLTVL.

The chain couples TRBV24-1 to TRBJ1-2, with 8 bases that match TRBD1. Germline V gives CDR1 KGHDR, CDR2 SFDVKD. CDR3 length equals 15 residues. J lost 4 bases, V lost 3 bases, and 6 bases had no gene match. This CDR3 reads CATSDAQGEGYGYTF. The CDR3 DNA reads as TGTGCCACCAGTGATGCACAGGGGGAAGGCTATGGCTACACCTTC.

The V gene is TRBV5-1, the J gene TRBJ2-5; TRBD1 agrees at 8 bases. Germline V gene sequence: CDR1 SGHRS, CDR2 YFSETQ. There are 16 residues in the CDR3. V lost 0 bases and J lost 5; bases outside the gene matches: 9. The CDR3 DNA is TGCGCCAGCAGCTTGGCCCGTGACAGGGGAACGGAGACCCAGTACTTC. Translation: CASSLARDRGTETQYF.

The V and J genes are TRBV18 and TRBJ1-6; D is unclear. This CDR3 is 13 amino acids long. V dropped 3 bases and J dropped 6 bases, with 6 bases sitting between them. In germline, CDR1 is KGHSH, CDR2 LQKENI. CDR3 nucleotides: TGTGCCAGCTCACCGGAGCCTAATTCACCCCTCCACTTT. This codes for CASSPEPNSPLHF.

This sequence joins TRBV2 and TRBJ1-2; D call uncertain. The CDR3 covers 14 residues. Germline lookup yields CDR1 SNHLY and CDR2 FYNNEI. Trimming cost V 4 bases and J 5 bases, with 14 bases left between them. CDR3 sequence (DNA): TGTGCCAGCAGTGTCGGGTCGCCCGGATATGGCTACACCTTC. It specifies CASSVGSPGYGYTF. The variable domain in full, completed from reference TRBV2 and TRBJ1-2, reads EPEVTQTPSHQVTQMGQEVILRCVPISNHLYFYWYRQILGQKVEFLVSFYNNEISEKSEIFDDQFSVERPDGSNFTLKIRSTKLEDSAMYFCASSVGSPGYGYTFGSGTRLTVV.

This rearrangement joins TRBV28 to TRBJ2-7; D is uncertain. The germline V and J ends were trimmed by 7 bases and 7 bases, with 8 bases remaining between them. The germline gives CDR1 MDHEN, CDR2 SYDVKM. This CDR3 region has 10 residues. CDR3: CASTSGEQYF. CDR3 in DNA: TGTGCCAGCACCTCGGGTGAGCAGTACTTC. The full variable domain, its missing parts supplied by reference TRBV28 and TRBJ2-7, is DVKVTQSSRYLVKRTGEKVFLECVQDMDHENMFWYRQDPGLGLRLIYFSYDVKMKEKGDIPEGYSVSREKKERFSLILESASTNQTSMYLCASTSGEQYFGPGTRLTVT.

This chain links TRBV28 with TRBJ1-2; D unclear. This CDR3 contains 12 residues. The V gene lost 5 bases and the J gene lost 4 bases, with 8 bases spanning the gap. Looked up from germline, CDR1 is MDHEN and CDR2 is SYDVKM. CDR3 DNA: TGTGCCAGCAGTCCTTACACCTATGGCTACACCTTC. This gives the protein CASSPYTYGYTF.

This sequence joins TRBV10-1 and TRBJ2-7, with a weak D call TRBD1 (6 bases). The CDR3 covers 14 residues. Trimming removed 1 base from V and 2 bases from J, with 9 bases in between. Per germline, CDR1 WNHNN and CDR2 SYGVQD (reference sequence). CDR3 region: CASSEYRDAYEQYF. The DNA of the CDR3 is TGCGCCAGCAGTGAGTACAGGGATGCCTACGAGCAGTACTTC.

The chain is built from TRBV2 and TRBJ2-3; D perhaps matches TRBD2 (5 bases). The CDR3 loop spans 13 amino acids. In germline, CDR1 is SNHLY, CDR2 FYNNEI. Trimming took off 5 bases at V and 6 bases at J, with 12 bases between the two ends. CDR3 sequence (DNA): TGTGCCAGCAGTAGGGCTCCGGGGGATACGCAGTATTTT. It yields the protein CASSRAPGDTQYF.

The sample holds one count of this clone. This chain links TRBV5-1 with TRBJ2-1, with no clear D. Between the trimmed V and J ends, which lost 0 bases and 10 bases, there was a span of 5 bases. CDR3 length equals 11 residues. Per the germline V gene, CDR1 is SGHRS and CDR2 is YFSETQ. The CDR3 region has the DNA TGCGCCAGCAGCTTGGCCCAGGAGCAGTTCTTC. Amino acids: CASSLAQEQFF.